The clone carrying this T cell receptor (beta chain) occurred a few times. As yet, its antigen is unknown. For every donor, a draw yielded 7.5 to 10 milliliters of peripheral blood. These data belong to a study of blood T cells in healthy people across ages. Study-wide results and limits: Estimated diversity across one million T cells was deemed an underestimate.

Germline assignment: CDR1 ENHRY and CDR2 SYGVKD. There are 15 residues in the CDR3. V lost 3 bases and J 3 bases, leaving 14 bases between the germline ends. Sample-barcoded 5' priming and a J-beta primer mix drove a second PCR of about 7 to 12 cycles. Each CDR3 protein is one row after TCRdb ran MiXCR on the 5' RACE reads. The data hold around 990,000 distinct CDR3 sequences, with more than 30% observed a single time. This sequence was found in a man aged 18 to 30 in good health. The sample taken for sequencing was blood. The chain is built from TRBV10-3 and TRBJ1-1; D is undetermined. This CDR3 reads CAISDLGRADTEAFF. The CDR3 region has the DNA TGTGCCATCAGTGACCTCGGGAGGGCAGACACTGAAGCTTTCTTT.